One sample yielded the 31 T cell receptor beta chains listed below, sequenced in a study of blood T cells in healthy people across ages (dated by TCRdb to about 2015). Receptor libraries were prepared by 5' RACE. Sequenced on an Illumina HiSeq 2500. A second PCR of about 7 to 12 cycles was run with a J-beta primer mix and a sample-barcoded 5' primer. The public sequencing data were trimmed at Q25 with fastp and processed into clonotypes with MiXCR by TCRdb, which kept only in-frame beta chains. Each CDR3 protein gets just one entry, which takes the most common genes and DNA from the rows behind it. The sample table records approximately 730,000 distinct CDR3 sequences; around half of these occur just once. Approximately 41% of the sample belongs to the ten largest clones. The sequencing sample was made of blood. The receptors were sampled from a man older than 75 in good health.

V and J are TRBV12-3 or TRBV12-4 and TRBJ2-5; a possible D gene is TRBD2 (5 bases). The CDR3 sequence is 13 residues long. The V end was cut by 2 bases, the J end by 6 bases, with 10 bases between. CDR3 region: CASSLRGRKTQYF. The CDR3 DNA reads TGTGCCAGCAGTTTACGGGGTCGGAAGACCCAGTACTTC.

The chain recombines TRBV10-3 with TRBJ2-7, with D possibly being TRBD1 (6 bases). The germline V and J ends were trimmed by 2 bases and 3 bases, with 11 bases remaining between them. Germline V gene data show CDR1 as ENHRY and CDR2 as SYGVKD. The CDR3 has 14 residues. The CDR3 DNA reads TGTGCCATCAGTGAGAGGGGGACGTTCTACGAGCAGTACTTC. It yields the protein CAISERGTFYEQYF.

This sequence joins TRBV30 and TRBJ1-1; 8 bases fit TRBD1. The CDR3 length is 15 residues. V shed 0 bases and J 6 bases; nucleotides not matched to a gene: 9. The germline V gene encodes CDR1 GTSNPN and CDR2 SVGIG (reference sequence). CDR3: CAWSVAPGGYSEAFF. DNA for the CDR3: TGTGCCTGGAGTGTAGCCCCAGGGGGCTATTCTGAAGCTTTCTTT.

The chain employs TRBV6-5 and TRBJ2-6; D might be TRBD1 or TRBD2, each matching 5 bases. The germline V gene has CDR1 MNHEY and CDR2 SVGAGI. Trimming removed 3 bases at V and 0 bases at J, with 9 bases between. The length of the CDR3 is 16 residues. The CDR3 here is CASSYWGSSGANVLTF. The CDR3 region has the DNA TGTGCCAGCAGTTATTGGGGGAGCTCTGGGGCCAACGTCCTGACTTTC.

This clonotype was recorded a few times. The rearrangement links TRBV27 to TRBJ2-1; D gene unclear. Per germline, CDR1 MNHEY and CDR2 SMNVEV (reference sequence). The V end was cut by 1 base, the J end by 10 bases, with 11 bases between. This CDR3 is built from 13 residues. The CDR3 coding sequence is TGTGCCAGCAGTTTATACTTTGGAGCCGAGCAGTTCTTC. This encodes CASSLYFGAEQFF.

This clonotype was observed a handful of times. CDR3 residues: CSAQREFYEQYF. CDR3 DNA sequence: TGCAGTGCTCAGCGGGAGTTCTACGAGCAGTACTTC. The gene calls are TRBV20-1 and TRBJ2-7; the match to TRBD2 covers 8 bases. CDR3 size: 12 residues. The junction had 3 bases not matched to a gene; V was cut back by 5 bases and J by 3 bases. Germline CDR1 reads DFQATT; CDR2 reads SNEGSKA (reference sequence).

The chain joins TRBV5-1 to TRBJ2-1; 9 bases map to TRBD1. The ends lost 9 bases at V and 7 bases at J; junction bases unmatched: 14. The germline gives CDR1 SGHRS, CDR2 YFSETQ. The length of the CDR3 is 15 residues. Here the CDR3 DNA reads TGCGCCACCTCAGAGAGAACAGGGGGCTCGAATGAGCAGTTCTTC. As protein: CATSERTGGSNEQFF.

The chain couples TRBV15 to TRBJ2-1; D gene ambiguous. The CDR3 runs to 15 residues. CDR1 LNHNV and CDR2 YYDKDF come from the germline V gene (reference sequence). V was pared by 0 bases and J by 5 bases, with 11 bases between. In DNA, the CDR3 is TGTGCCACCAGCAGAGAAGGGCTTTTGAACAATGAGCAGTTCTTC. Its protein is CATSREGLLNNEQFF.

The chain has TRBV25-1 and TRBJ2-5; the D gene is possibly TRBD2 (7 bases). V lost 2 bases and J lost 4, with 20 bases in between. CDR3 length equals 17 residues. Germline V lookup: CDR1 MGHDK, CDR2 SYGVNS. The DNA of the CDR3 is TGTGCCAGCAGTGAAAAAGGGCGGGGGCGCTGGAGAGAGACCCAGTACTTC. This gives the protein CASSEKGRGRWRETQYF. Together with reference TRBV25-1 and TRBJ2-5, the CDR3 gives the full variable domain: EADIYQTPRYLVIGTGKKITLECSQTMGHDKMYWYQQDPGMELHLIHYSYGVNSTEKGDLSSESTVSRIRTEHFPLTLESARPSHTSQYLCASSEKGRGRWRETQYFGPGTRLLVL.

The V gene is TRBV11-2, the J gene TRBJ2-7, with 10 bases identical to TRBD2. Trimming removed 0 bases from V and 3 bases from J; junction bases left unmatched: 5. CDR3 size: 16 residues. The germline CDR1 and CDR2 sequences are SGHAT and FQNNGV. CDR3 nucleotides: TGTGCCAGCAGCTTAGAAGGAGGGACTAGCGTCTACGAGCAGTACTTC. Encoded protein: CASSLEGGTSVYEQYF.

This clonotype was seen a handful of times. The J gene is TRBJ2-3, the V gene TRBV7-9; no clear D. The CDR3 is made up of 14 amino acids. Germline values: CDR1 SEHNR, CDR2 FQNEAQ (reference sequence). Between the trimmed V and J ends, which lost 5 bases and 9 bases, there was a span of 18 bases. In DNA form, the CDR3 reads TGTGCCAGCAGCCCCGGTATGCCGATAGAGACGCAGTATTTT. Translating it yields CASSPGMPIETQYF.

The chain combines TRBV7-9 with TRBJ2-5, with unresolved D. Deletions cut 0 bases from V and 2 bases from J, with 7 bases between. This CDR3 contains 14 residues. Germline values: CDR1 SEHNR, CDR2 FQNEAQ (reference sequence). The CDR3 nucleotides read TGTGCCAGCAGCTTAGCCCTCGTACAAGAGACCCAGTACTTC. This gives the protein CASSLALVQETQYF.

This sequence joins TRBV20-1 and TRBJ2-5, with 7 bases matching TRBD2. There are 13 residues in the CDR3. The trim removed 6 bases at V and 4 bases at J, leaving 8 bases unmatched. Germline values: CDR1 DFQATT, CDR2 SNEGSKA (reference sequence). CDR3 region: CSALWGGGETQYF. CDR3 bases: TGCAGTGCACTCTGGGGCGGGGGAGAGACCCAGTACTTC.

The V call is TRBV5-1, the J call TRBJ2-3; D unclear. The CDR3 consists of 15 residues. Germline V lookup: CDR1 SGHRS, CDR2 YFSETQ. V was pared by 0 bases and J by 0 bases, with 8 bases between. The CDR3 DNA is TGCGCCAGCAGCTTGGACCAGGCTAGCACAGATACGCAGTATTTT. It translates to CASSLDQASTDTQYF.

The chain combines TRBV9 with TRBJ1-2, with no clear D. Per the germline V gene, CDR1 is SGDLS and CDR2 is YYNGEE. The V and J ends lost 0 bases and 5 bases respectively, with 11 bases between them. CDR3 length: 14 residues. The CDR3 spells CASSVADGRYGYTF. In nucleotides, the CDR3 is TGTGCCAGCAGCGTAGCTGACGGCAGATATGGCTACACCTTC.

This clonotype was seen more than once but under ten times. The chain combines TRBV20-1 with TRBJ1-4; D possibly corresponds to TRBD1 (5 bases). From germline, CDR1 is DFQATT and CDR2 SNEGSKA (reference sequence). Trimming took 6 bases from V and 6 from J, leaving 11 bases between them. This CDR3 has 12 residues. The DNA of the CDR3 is TGCAGTGCAAGACAGTCTTATGAAAAACTGTTTTTT. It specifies CSARQSYEKLFF.

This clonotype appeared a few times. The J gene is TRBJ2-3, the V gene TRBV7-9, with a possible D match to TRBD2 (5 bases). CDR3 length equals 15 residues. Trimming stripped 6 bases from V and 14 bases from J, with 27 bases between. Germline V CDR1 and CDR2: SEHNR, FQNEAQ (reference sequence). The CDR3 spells CASRLSSGEHRYAYF. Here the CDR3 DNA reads TGTGCCAGCAGACTATCCAGCGGAGAGCACAGATACGCGTATTTT.

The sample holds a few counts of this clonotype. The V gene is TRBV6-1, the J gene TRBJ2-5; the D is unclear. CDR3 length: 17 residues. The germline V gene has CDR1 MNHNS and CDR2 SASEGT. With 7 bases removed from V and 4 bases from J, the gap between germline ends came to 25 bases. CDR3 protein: CASIFQSVRSWGETQYF. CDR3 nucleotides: TGTGCCAGCATCTTCCAGTCGGTCCGGAGTTGGGGAGAGACCCAGTACTTC.

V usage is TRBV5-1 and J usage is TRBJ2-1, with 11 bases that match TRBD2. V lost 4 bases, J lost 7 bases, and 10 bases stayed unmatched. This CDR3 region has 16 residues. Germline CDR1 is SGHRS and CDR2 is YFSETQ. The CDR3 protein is CASSGLLAGVGNEQFF. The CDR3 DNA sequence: TGCGCCAGCAGCGGGCTACTAGCGGGAGTTGGAAATGAGCAGTTCTTC.

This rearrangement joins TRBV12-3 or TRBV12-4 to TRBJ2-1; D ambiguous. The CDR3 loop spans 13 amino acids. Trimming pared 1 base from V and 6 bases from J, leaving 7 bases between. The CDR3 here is CASSLGQANEQFF. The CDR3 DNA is TGTGCCAGCAGTTTAGGCCAGGCCAATGAGCAGTTCTTC.

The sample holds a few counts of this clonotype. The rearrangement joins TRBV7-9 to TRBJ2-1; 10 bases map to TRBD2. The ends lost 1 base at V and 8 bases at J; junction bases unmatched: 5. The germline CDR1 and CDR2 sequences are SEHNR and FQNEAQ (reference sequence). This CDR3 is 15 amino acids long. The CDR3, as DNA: TGTGCCAGCAGCTTAGGGGGACTAGCGCTCGATGAGCAGTTCTTC. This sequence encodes CASSLGGLALDEQFF.

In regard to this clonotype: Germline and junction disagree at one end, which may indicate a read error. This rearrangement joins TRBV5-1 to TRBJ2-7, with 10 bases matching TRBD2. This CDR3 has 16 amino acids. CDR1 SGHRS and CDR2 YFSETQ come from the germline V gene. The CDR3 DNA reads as TGCGCCGGCAGCTCACGTAGGACTAGCGGCTACTACGAGCAGTACTTC. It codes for CAGSSRRTSGYYEQYF.

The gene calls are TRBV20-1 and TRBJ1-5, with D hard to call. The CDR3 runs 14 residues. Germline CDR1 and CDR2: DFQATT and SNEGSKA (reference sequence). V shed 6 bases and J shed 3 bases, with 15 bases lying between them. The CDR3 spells CSATPGTYNQPQHF. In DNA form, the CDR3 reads TGCAGTGCCACCCCTGGTACCTACAATCAGCCCCAGCATTTT.

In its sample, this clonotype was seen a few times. CDR3: CASSRGTVPLYEQYF. The CDR3 DNA sequence: TGTGCCAGCAGCAGAGGGACAGTCCCATTATACGAGCAGTACTTC. The rearrangement uses TRBV9 and TRBJ2-7; 7 nucleotides align to TRBD1. Trimming at V came to 4 bases and at J to 4 bases, leaving 11 bases not matched to a gene. Germline V gene data show CDR1 as SGDLS and CDR2 as YYNGEE. The CDR3 covers 15 residues.

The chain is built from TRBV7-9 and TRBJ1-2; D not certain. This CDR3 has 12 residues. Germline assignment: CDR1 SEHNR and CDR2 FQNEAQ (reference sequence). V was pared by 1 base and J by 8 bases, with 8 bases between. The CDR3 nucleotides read TGTGCCAGCAGCTTAGTAGCGGTGGGCTACACCTTC. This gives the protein CASSLVAVGYTF.

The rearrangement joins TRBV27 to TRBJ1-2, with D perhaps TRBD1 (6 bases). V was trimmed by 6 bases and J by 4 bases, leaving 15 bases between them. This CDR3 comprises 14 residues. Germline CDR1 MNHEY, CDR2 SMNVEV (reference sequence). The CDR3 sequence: CASSRTGKGYGYTF. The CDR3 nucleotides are TGTGCCAGCAGCCGCACAGGGAAGGGCTATGGCTACACCTTC.

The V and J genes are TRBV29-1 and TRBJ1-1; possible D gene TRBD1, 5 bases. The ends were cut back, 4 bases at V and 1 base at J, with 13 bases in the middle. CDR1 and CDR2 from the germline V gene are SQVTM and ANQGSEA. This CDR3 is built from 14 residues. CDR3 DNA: TGCAGCGTTGCCCGAATTACAGGGAACACTGAAGCTTTCTTT. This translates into CSVARITGNTEAFF.

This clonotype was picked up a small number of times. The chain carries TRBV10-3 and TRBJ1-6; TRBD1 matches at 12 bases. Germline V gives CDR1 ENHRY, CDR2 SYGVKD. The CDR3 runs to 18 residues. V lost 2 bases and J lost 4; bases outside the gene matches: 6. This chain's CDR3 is CAISEILGQGAYNSPLHF. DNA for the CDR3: TGTGCCATCAGTGAGATATTGGGACAGGGGGCTTATAATTCACCCCTCCACTTT.

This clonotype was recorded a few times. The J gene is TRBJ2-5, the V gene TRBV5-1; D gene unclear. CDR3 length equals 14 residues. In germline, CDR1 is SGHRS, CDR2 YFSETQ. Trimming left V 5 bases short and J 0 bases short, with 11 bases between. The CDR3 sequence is CASRGRAYQETQYF. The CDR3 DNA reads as TGCGCCAGCAGGGGTCGGGCATACCAAGAGACCCAGTACTTC.

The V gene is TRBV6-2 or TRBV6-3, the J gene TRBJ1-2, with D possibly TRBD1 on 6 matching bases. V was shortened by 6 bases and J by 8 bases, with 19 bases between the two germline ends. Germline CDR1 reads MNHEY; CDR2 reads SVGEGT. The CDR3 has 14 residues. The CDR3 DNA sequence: TGTGCCAGCAGGTCCGACAGGTCGACTGGAGGCTACACCTTC. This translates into CASRSDRSTGGYTF.

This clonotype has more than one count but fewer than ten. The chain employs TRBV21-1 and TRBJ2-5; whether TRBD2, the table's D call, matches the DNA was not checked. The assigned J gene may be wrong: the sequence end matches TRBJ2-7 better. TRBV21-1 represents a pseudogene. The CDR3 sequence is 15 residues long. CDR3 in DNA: TGTGCCAGCAGCAAAGCGCAGACTAGCGTCCCCGAGCAGTACTTC. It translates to CASSKAQTSVPEQYF.